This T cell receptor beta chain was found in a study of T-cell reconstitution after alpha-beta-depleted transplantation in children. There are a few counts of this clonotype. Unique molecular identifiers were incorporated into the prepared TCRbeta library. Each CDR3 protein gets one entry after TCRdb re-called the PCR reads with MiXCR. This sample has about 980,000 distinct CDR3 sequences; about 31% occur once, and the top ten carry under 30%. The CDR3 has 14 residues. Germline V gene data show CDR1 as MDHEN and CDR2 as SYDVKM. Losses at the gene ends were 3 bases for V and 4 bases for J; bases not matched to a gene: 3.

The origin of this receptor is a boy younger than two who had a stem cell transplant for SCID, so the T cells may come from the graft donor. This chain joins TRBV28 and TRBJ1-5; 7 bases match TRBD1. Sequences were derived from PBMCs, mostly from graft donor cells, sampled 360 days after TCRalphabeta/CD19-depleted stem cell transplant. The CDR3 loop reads CASSFRDRNQPQHF. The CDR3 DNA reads TGTGCCAGCAGTTTTAGGGACAGAAATCAGCCCCAGCATTTT.